This TCR beta chain originates from a study of cytomegalovirus exposure and HLA in healthy donors (dated 2017 in TCRdb). Describing the broader study: In an earlier analysis of some 610 of the donors, 276 Gb of sequence data and 120 million or so unique TCR beta sequences from 150 million to 200 million T cells were reported. An early release covering 550 to 700 HLA-typed donors comprised 300 to 350 gigabases of sequencing data and around 86 million unique TCR sequences. The genetic ancestry cluster associated with self-reported Caucasian donors included around four fifths of the 398 genotyped donors. The study aimed to test whether cataloging public T cell receptors could reveal signatures of past pathogen exposure. Using immunosequencing, the study profiled T cell repertoires from about 650 subjects and related those repertoires to cytomegalovirus serostatus. A separate validation cohort of roughly 110 different subjects was used in addition to the approximately 670-subject first cohort. To predict cytomegalovirus infection status, the study combined high-throughput TCR immunosequencing, statistical association of individual TCRs with disease status, and machine learning. In a later analysis, previously published TCR beta repertoires from several hundred donors were re-analyzed and high-resolution HLA genotyping was added so that TCR occurrence patterns could be studied. Rather than using new phenotypic data, the later analysis identified candidate immune exposures from TCR beta sequences and from how often those sequences occurred across donors. An earlier analysis of a few hundred of the donors applied high-throughput TCR beta sequencing to assess whether each TCR beta V gene segment acted as functional or pseudogenic. Donor age, sex, ethnicity and CMV serostatus were compiled alongside the repertoire data. In a later genetic analysis, genome-wide SNP genotypes for about 65% of the roughly 670 donors were used, and that subset was treated as a discovery cohort. Every repertoire in the discovery cohort had been generated on one and the same sequencing platform. HLA typing included class I and class II loci at four-digit resolution. The number of typed donors differed by locus: roughly 629-640 for A, B, C, DRB1 and DQB1; 522 for DQA1; some 590 for DPA1; and roughly 450 for DPB1. Five DR-DQ haplotypes were treated as single units for association and clustering because of strong linkage in the cohort. Among about 400 genotyped donors of the cohort, an average of approximately 200,000 unique TCR beta nucleotide sequences was sequenced per donor, of which approximately 18% were non-productive. The investigation overall reported the following: Because some donors lacked HLA typing at each locus, the association tests relied only on the typed subset. In vitro tests confirmed that a few of the cytomegalovirus-associated TCR beta chains recognize cytomegalovirus antigens. In both the original and validation cohorts, the classifier was reported to diagnose cytomegalovirus status with high specificity and sensitivity. The sequencing pipeline was judged likely to have produced a cluster of highly shared sequence variants as a technical artifact. The 87-base-pair reads could not distinguish some IMGT-functional V segments, including TRBV6-2 and TRBV6-3, so those segments were excluded. Most TCR sequences were seen in very few donors, while some public TCRs were found in many individuals. This cohort had only TCR beta chains sequenced, and the lack of alpha or paired-chain data limited which features could be detected. In an earlier analysis of under 600 of the donors, most TCR beta V segments were observed in productive rearrangements about 87% or about 30% of the time, broadly matching IMGT annotations. A later analysis found that HLA-associated TCR beta chains were more clonally expanded and had lower generation probabilities than equally common non-associated chains. In a later analysis, most CMV-associated TCR beta chains were found to appear HLA-restricted, with HLA associations seemingly driven largely by CMV exposure. In the study, some 180 TCR beta chains were listed as associated with cytomegalovirus. Presence/absence analyses assumed roughly uniform sequencing depth across donors, an assumption that may not hold. The authors suggested that the approach could potentially be extended to other disease states and immunological phenotypes. Linkage disequilibrium might explain the correlated functional status among segregating V segments, but an unknown experimental factor could not be excluded. Several of the top co-occurrence clusters appeared to be linked to parvovirus B19, influenza, CMV and Epstein-Barr virus, according to a later analysis. Because counts were too low, roughly 17 rarely observed V segments, including chromosome 9 orphons, were left out of the earlier analysis of about 500 of the donors. The only immune exposure information available for the cohort was CMV serostatus. Compared with the approximately 670-donor mean, donors in an Asian-associated ancestry cluster had fewer N-insertions in productive TCRs, according to a later genetic analysis. A further reported finding was that TCR beta sequences accurately predicted the HLA-A and HLA-B alleles for most subjects in the first cohort. A later analysis found that TCR association rates varied across HLA loci, with DRB1 alleles showing the most associated TCRs and HLA-C alleles the fewest. At a false discovery rate of 0.05, a later analysis linked approximately 18,000 TCR beta sequences to specific HLA alleles. When HLA alleles, especially DR and DQ, strongly co-occurred, TCR associations were difficult to assign to individual alleles. In a later genetic analysis, a missense DCLRE1C variant was associated with V-gene and J-gene trimming of TCR beta chains, and the association was replicated in an independent cohort.

The cohort comprised several hundred healthy bone marrow donors. All cohort members were sampled while nominally healthy, although unrecorded immune exposures were likely present. The donor tested CMV seropositive, placing the donor among the roughly 270 seropositive members of the cohort. Each donor provided a peripheral blood sample, and peripheral blood mononuclear cells were used for TCR beta sequencing. Genomic DNA extraction from the blood cell samples was performed with the Qiagen DNeasy Blood Extraction Kit. On this clone itself: The antigen it recognizes is unknown. Base qualities are not recorded, but no much larger clone differs from it by a single base.

The CDR3 spans 13 residues, from the cysteine through the phenylalanine. The kept DNA is CDR3 alone, 39 bases in frame from the first base. Between the V and J ends, shortened by 2 bases and 6 bases respectively, the junction contains 9 bases. CDR1 WNHNN and CDR2 SYGVQD are derived from the germline V gene (reference sequence). Receptor amplification or capture employed the immunoSEQ multiplex PCR assay. A mixture of 60 forward primers for TCR Vbeta segments and 13 reverse primers for TCR Jbeta segments was used in the multiplex PCR. Amplification of the CDR3 region of rearranged TCR beta genes was performed with a multiplex PCR assay on genomic DNA. The Illumina HiSeq System was used to sequence the amplified TCR beta libraries as 87-base-pair reads. The paper's processing steps were these. A later analysis counted about 80 million unique TCR beta chains across the 666 repertoires, and 10 million to 11 million of these chains were shared by at least two donors. Raw reads were error-corrected and collapsed into unique sequences with a nearest-neighbor algorithm that merged closely related sequences to remove PCR and sequencing errors. To assign V, D and J gene segments, CDR3 sequences were aligned to IMGT reference sequences. Each retained sequence needed at least a six-nucleotide match to both a V gene segment and a J gene segment. Rearrangements were called productive when the CDR3 lacked stop codons and stayed in frame with V and J; all others were non-productive. CDR3 was defined by IMGT convention, running from the second conserved V-encoded cysteine to the conserved J-encoded phenylalanine. Sequences without an unambiguous match to a single V gene segment were excluded from the earlier analysis of about 600 of the donors. An earlier analysis of a few hundred of the donors called V segments functional above 56.7% productive rearrangements and segregating when the between-donor standard deviation exceeded 5%. A statistical classification framework was built to diagnose cytomegalovirus status from the catalog of TCR beta chain sequences. In a later analysis, TCR nucleotide sequences were compared against IMGT/GENE-DB human TR gene sequences so that V and J genes could be assigned. In a later analysis, CDR3 sequences and most-parsimonious VDJ recombination scenarios were assigned using the TCRdist pipeline. In a later analysis, each TCR beta chain was defined by its CDR3 amino acid sequence together with its V-gene family, and reads without a unique V-gene family were excluded. In a later analysis, 500 to 650 highly shared, low-generation-probability nucleotide sequences were removed to address suspected cross-contamination and a sequencing artifact. In a later analysis, a clonal expansion index was calculated for each public chain from normalized within-repertoire ranks of inferred template counts. In a later analysis, generation probabilities were computed with a VDJ recombination model fitted to out-of-frame rearrangements, and the resulting probabilities were checked against IGoR. In a later analysis, TCR-TCR, TCR-HLA and TCR-CMV co-occurrence was scored with hypergeometric tests, and a repertoire-size bias correction was applied to TCR pairs. False discovery rates were estimated in a later analysis by permuting HLA or CMV assignments 20 times. In a later analysis, co-occurring TCRs were grouped using DBSCAN, with TCRdist sequence similarity added in when clustering inside HLA-allele-positive subsets. Repertoires with fewer than 30,000 or more than 120,000 public chains, plus five repertoires with anomalous nucleotide sharing, were excluded from co-occurrence clustering. Entries here come from immuneACCESS through TCRdb and include only in-frame sequences with V and J called. Some clones fail to appear in such tables; in the studies checked, an unresolved V gene covers under half of the shortfall, and the cause of the remainder is unknown. V and J calls and clone size are those listed in that table; D and trimming were worked out from the DNA. The sample profile shows about 150,000 clones; 70% to 80% of them were found once. Together, the top ten hold 6.5% to 8% of the sample.

The sequence derives from a man in his forties in good health and CMV-seropositive. Input material: PBMCs. The chain joins TRBV10-1 to TRBJ2-3; matching of 6 bases hints at TRBD2 as the D gene. In nucleotide form, the sequence is TGCGCCAGCAGTGAGGGGGGGATTGATACGCAGTATTTT. Its coded protein is CASSEGGIDTQYF.